The sequence of this T cell receptor (beta chain) was determined in a study of blood T cell repertoires in COVID-19 (dated by TCRdb to the early 2020s). Study-level background: The collaborator samples originated in the United States, Italy and Spain and spanned the acute and convalescent phases of COVID-19. The material from the prospective study consisted of cDNA or gDNA derived from T cells, B-cell-depleted T cells, or PBMCs. The dataset comprised deeply sampled blood TCRbeta repertoires from subjects exposed to, actively infected with, or recovered from COVID-19. The repertoires were made available in a free public database intended to serve as a resource for research on the immune response to SARS-CoV-2. The samples were drawn from two sources: the first 160 participants of the ongoing ImmuneRACE study, and 1,254 subjects contributed by 6 global collaborators. Sample metadata almost always included a de-identified subject ID, COVID-19 status, age in years and sex. Where available, HLA class I and class II types were obtained from metadata supplied by the sample provider rather than from assay-based typing. Findings and caveats that apply to the study as a whole: The quantity of clinical and demographic metadata differed by source and by participant and was supplied without curation.

At one collaborating source in Seattle, patients were enrolled during active infection and were followed longitudinally through the course of disease. The collaborating institutions used their own protocols to collect whole blood in K2EDTA tubes. For TCRbeta analysis, collaborator samples were shipped as frozen whole blood, as isolated PBMCs, or as DNA extracted from either sample type. TCRbeta CDR3 regions were amplified from genomic DNA by means of the immunoSEQ Assay, a bias-controlled multiplex PCR. The paper's data handling went like this. The number of nucleated cells in each sample was estimated by amplification of reference gene primers within the assay. To quantify the absolute abundance of each unique TCRbeta CDR3 rearrangement, sequence reads were collapsed and filtered. For each sample, productive Simpson clonality was calculated by taking the square root of Simpson's diversity index across productive rearrangements. This is the immuneACCESS table as TCRdb keeps it, with only in-frame sequences that have V and J called. A part of the clones is gone; compared with another copy, unresolved V genes explain less than half, and the rest is unexplained. V and J calls and clone size are given by that table; D and trimming were obtained from the DNA. The sample contains 70,000 or so clones, around 80% of them found a single time. Clones ranked in the top ten supply roughly 13% of the sample.

V loses 3 bases, J loses 1 base, and the germline ends lie 19 bases apart. Taken from the germline V gene (reference sequence), the CDR1 and CDR2 loops are GTSNPN and SVGIG. Counted from cysteine to phenylalanine, this CDR3 has 16 amino acids. Left in the record is the CDR3 DNA by itself, 48 bases read in frame from the first base. Turning to this clone: What this receptor recognizes is not known. No qualities accompany the bases; no much larger clone lies one base away.

The sequence joins TRBV30 to TRBJ2-7; 7 matching bases give a weak D call of TRBD2. The specimen was peripheral blood. The TCR comes from a middle-aged man with COVID-19, enrolled during active disease. The CDR3 protein is CAWSWGGGARSYEQYF. The nucleotides read TGTGCCTGGAGCTGGGGAGGGGGGGCGCGGTCCTACGAGCAGTACTTC.